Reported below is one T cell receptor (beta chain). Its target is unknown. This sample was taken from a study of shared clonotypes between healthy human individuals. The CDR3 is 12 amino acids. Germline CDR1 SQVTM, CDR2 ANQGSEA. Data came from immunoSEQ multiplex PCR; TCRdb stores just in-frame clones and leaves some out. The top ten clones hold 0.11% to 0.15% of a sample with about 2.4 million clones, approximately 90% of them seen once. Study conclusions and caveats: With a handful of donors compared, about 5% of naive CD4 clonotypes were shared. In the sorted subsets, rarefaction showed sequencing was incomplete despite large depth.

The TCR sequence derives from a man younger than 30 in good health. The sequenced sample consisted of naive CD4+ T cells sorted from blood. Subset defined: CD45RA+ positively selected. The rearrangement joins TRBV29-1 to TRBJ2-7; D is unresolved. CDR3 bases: TGCTTCCTACGACGGCCTTTGGGCGAGCAGTACTTC. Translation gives CFLRRPLGEQYF.